Each of the 30 T cell receptor beta chains below was sequenced from the same sample in a study of patients and donors after allogeneic stem cell transplantation. A single record per CDR3 protein comes from TCRdb applying MiXCR to the RT-PCR reads. The data contain under 95,000 distinct CDR3 sequences, less than 5% of them singletons. The sequencing input was blood, either unsorted or a sorted T cell fraction (not recorded which). The receptor source for this set is a human donor who was either an allogeneic HSCT recipient or a stem cell or donor lymphocyte infusion donor (not recorded which). It is not recorded whose cells these are; they may come from a transplant donor.

This clonotype was seen many times. This chain uses TRBV6-1 with TRBJ1-3; D not resolved. Trimming removed 2 bases at V and 9 bases at J, with 20 bases between. The CDR3 covers 16 residues. Per germline, CDR1 MNHNS and CDR2 SASEGT. The CDR3 here is CASSESRAARGATIYF. The CDR3, as DNA: TGTGCCAGCAGTGAATCAAGGGCAGCCAGAGGTGCCACCATATATTTT.

Concerning this clonotype itself: Given a much more abundant clone one base away, this may be a read error. The chain carries TRBV2 and TRBJ1-5; D might be TRBD1 (6 bases). Looked up from germline, CDR1 is SNHLY and CDR2 is FYNNEI. This CDR3 has 12 residues. CDR3 DNA sequence: TGTGCCAGCAGTGGAGGGGGTCAGACCCAGCATTTT. This sequence encodes CASSGGGQTQHF.

Ten or more counts support this clonotype. The chain couples TRBV7-6 to TRBJ2-5; 9 bases agree with TRBD1. V trimming: 1 base; J trimming: 2 bases; junction bases outside the gene matches: 5. This CDR3 contains 16 residues. The germline V gene encodes CDR1 SGHVS and CDR2 FNYEAQ. The CDR3 bases are TGTGCCAGCAGCTTAGGTCCGGGACAGGGTCAAGAGACCCAGTACTTC. It translates to CASSLGPGQGQETQYF.

This clonotype came up a few times. The rearrangement joins TRBV4-2 to TRBJ2-3; D might be TRBD1 or TRBD2, each matching 7 bases. The germline V gene has CDR1 LGHNA and CDR2 YNFKEQ. Trimming stripped 4 bases from V and 0 bases from J, with 14 bases between. This CDR3 comprises 16 residues. The CDR3 reads CASSLRGDSSTDTQYF. CDR3 bases: TGTGCCAGCAGCCTCCGGGGGGACAGTAGCACAGATACGCAGTATTTT.

This clonotype came up many times. This chain uses TRBV3-1 with TRBJ1-1, with TRBD1 matching 9 bases. Trimming took 4 bases from V and 5 from J; bases not matched to a gene: 8. The CDR3 sequence is 15 residues long. Germline V CDR1 and CDR2: LGHDT, YNNKEL (reference sequence). CDR3 loop: CASSPPGQGKTEAFF. CDR3 nucleotide sequence: TGTGCCAGCAGCCCACCGGGACAGGGCAAGACTGAAGCTTTCTTT.

This clonotype was detected many times. This chain joins TRBV7-2 and TRBJ2-3, with D perhaps being TRBD1 or TRBD2 (5 bases each). The germline V and J ends were trimmed by 5 bases and 4 bases, with 13 bases remaining between them. The CDR3 runs 14 residues. CDR1 is SGHTA and CDR2 is FQGNSA in the germline V gene. The CDR3 loop reads CASSPSGPPDTQYF. The CDR3 DNA follows: TGTGCCAGCAGCCCTTCGGGGCCACCAGATACGCAGTATTTT.

This clonotype was counted only a few times. The genes are TRBV5-4 and TRBJ2-3; TRBD2 is a possible D gene (7 bases). Germline CDR1 is SGHNT and CDR2 is YYREEE (reference sequence). V was cut by 0 bases and J by 2 bases, with 16 bases left in between. There are 17 residues in the CDR3. CDR3 sequence: CASSLARGGRFTDTQYF. CDR3 nucleotide sequence: TGTGCCAGCAGCTTGGCCAGGGGCGGGAGATTCACAGATACGCAGTATTTT.

The V and J genes are TRBV2 and TRBJ1-2, with 8 bases that match TRBD1. V lost 3 bases and J lost 4; bases outside the gene matches: 4. CDR1 is SNHLY and CDR2 is FYNNEI in the germline V gene. The CDR3 sequence is 14 residues long. The CDR3 DNA reads as TGTGCCAGCAGTGATGGGACAGGCTTCTATGGCTACACCTTC. Protein product: CASSDGTGFYGYTF.

This clonotype turned up a few times. The genes are TRBV20-1 and TRBJ2-3, with D uncertain. The CDR3 consists of 15 residues. The germline gives CDR1 DFQATT, CDR2 SNEGSKA (reference sequence). V was cut by 3 bases and J by 3 bases, with 16 bases left in between. This chain's CDR3 is CSASLGRILTDTQYF. In nucleotides, the CDR3 is TGCAGTGCTAGTCTAGGAAGGATTTTAACAGATACGCAGTATTTT.

This chain joins TRBV20-1 and TRBJ2-1; TRBD2 aligns across 12 bases. The CDR3 has 14 residues. Germline CDR1 reads DFQATT; CDR2 reads SNEGSKA (reference sequence). The ends lost 6 bases at V and 5 bases at J; junction bases unmatched: 5. In DNA form, the CDR3 reads TGCAGTGCAACCGGACTAGCGGGGAACAATGAGCAGTTCTTC. It translates to CSATGLAGNNEQFF.

This clonotype occurred many times. V is TRBV3-1 and J is TRBJ2-7; D is unclear. This CDR3 contains 12 residues. Germline values: CDR1 LGHDT, CDR2 YNNKEL (reference sequence). Trimming stripped 3 bases from V and 4 bases from J, with 7 bases between. The chain's CDR3 is CASSHGWYEQYF. The CDR3 DNA reads as TGTGCCAGCAGCCATGGTTGGTACGAGCAGTACTTC.

This clonotype was observed at least ten times. V is TRBV29-1 and J is TRBJ1-1, with a weak D call TRBD1 (6 bases). Germline V gene data show CDR1 as SQVTM and CDR2 as ANQGSEA. With 8 bases removed from V and 5 bases from J, the gap between germline ends came to 12 bases. The CDR3 is 11 residues long. The CDR3 region has the DNA TGCAGCATCAGGGGTGGAACTGAAGCTTTCTTT. As protein: CSIRGGTEAFF.

This clonotype was picked up many times. The rearrangement uses TRBV6-5 and TRBJ1-6; no definite D call. The V gene lost 0 bases and the J gene lost 7 bases, with 1 base spanning the gap. CDR1 and CDR2 (germline): MNHEY, SVGAGI. The CDR3 loop spans 12 amino acids. The CDR3, as DNA: TGTGCCAGCAGTTACTCGAATTCACCCCTCCACTTT. Translated: CASSYSNSPLHF.

This clonotype was found many times. The chain links TRBV18 to TRBJ2-5, with TRBD1 matching 9 bases. CDR1 and CDR2 (germline): KGHSH, LQKENI. The J segment lost 3 bases and the V segment lost 3 bases, leaving 2 bases of the junction unmatched. The CDR3 runs 14 residues. The CDR3 DNA follows: TGTGCCAGCTCACCGAGGACAGGGGAAGAGACCCAGTACTTC. Its protein product is CASSPRTGEETQYF.

In this sample, this clonotype turned up many times. The V and J genes are TRBV25-1 and TRBJ2-5; 12 positions agree with TRBD2. Germline V CDR1 and CDR2: MGHDK, SYGVNS. The junction had 9 bases not matched to a gene; V was cut back by 4 bases and J by 6 bases. The CDR3 totals 16 residues. The CDR3 coding sequence is TGTGCCAGCAGTGGTTGGACTAGCGGGACGATGAAGACCCAGTACTTC. As protein: CASSGWTSGTMKTQYF.

Only a few counts were recorded for this clonotype. The CDR3 loop is CASSYSGALLTGETQYF. As DNA, the CDR3 is TGCGCCAGCAGCTATAGCGGGGCTCTACTTACGGGAGAGACCCAGTACTTC. The chain carries TRBV5-1 and TRBJ2-5; the match to TRBD2 covers 8 bases. The CDR3 loop spans 17 amino acids. Germline V gene lookup returns CDR1 SGHRS and CDR2 YFSETQ. V lost 3 bases to trimming and J lost 4 bases; unmatched junction nucleotides: 14.

This clonotype showed up many times. V gene TRBV5-6 combines with J gene TRBJ1-1; D is unclear. With 0 bases removed from V and 3 bases from J, the gap between germline ends came to 6 bases. The CDR3 is 13 amino acids. Germline loops: CDR1 SGHDT, CDR2 YYEEEE. The CDR3 spells CASSLDGDTEAFF. CDR3 nucleotide sequence: TGTGCCAGCAGCTTGGATGGGGACACTGAAGCTTTCTTT. Full variable domain (outside the CDR3, taken from reference TRBV5-6 and TRBJ1-1): DAGVTQSPTHLIKTRGQQVTLRCSPKSGHDTVSWYQQALGQGPQFIFQYYEEEERQRGNFPDRFSGHQFPNYSSELNVNALLLGDSALYLCASSLDGDTEAFFGQGTRLTVV.

CDR3 sequence: CASSRGRGSAGANVLTF. DNA of the CDR3: TGTGCCAGTAGTAGGGGCAGGGGGTCCGCTGGGGCCAACGTCCTGACTTTC. This chain connects TRBV19 to TRBJ2-6, with 7 positions matching TRBD1. The V segment lost 4 bases and the J segment 2 bases; nucleotides outside the gene matches: 8. This CDR3 region has 17 residues. CDR1 is LNHDA, CDR2 SQIVND, per germline (reference sequence).

This clonotype was observed at least ten times. This chain links TRBV5-1 with TRBJ2-6, with D uncertain. The CDR3 extends over 17 amino acids. V gave up 1 base and J gave up 4 bases, with 15 bases separating them. Germline V gene data show CDR1 as SGHRS and CDR2 as YFSETQ. In DNA form, the CDR3 reads TGCGCCAGCAGCTTGAGAGTCAATTCGGCCGGGGCCAACGTCCTGACTTTC. Protein: CASSLRVNSAGANVLTF.

The J gene is TRBJ2-5, the V gene TRBV7-9, with 7 bases that match TRBD1. The trim removed 1 base at V and 5 bases at J, leaving 10 bases unmatched. The CDR3 extends over 16 amino acids. Germline loops: CDR1 SEHNR, CDR2 FQNEAQ (reference sequence). In DNA, the CDR3 is TGTGCCAGCAGCTTAGGCCAGGGGGAGTCGAGGGAGACCCAGTACTTC. This translates into CASSLGQGESRETQYF. Using reference TRBV7-9 and TRBJ2-5 for the parts outside the CDR3, the full variable domain is DTGVSQNPRHKITKRGQNVTFRCDPISEHNRLYWYRQTLGQGPEFLTYFQNEAQLEKSRLLSDRFSAERPKGSFSTLEIQRTEQGDSAMYLCASSLGQGESRETQYFGPGTRLLVL.

This clonotype came up many times. The chain joins TRBV2 to TRBJ1-2, with D possibly being TRBD1 (6 bases). Germline values: CDR1 SNHLY, CDR2 FYNNEI. V lost 2 bases to trimming and J lost 5 bases, with 9 bases between them. The CDR3 totals 13 residues. The CDR3 coding sequence is TGTGCCAGCAGTGAATGGCAGGGGTATGGCTACACCTTC. Translated, it gives CASSEWQGYGYTF.

This clonotype was counted many times. The rearrangement links TRBV12-3 or TRBV12-4 to TRBJ2-3, with 7 bases fitting TRBD1. V lost 5 bases to trimming and J lost 1 base; unmatched junction nucleotides: 3. This CDR3 has 14 amino acids. CDR3 loop: CASSKRGRTDTQYF. The DNA of the CDR3 is TGTGCCAGCAGTAAAAGGGGGCGCACAGATACGCAGTATTTT.

This clonotype showed up many times. This sequence joins TRBV28 and TRBJ2-3; 12 bases line up with TRBD2. Unmatched junction bases numbered 6, after V lost 6 bases and J lost 2 bases. The CDR3 spans 16 residues. CDR1 is MDHEN and CDR2 is SYDVKM in the germline V gene. CDR3 in amino acids: CASRASGRGPTDTQYF. CDR3 bases: TGTGCCAGCAGGGCTAGCGGGAGGGGCCCCACAGATACGCAGTATTTT.

This clonotype was seen at least ten times. The rearrangement joins TRBV10-3 to TRBJ2-1; D is uncertain. The germline V gene has CDR1 ENHRY and CDR2 SYGVKD. The CDR3 is 13 residues long. V dropped 7 bases and J dropped 5 bases, with 12 bases sitting between them. CDR3 protein: CAITPDPHNEQFF. For the CDR3, the DNA is TGTGCCATCACCCCGGATCCCCACAATGAGCAGTTCTTC.

This clonotype was observed at least ten times. The chain joins TRBV10-3 to TRBJ2-6; D is tentatively TRBD1 or TRBD2 (5 bases each). The germline CDR1 and CDR2 sequences are ENHRY and SYGVKD. The CDR3 has 15 residues. V was cut by 8 bases and J by 2 bases, with 13 bases left in between. The CDR3 region is CAIGGPGTGANVLTF. CDR3 bases: TGTGCCATCGGGGGACCAGGGACTGGGGCCAACGTCCTGACTTTC.

This clonotype has ten or more counts. J is TRBJ2-3 and V is TRBV18; a weak D match, TRBD2 (6 bases). Trimming shortened V by 3 bases and J by 6 bases, and 16 bases separated the two germline ends. The germline V gene has CDR1 KGHSH and CDR2 LQKENI. The CDR3 totals 15 residues. The CDR3 DNA is TGTGCCAGCTCACCTTCACGGGACTTCGTGGATACGCAGTATTTT. It is translated as CASSPSRDFVDTQYF.

This clonotype was detected ten times or more. CDR3 protein: CASSLGTSVYF. CDR3 in DNA: TGTGCCAGCAGCCTCGGGACTAGCGTGTACTTC. The chain uses TRBV6-2 or TRBV6-3 and TRBJ2-5; 10 bases match TRBD2. The trim removed 6 bases at V and 13 bases at J, leaving 5 bases unmatched. This CDR3 is built from 11 residues. The germline V gene has CDR1 MNHEY and CDR2 SVGEGT.

This clonotype has a count of ten or more. The chain links TRBV5-1 to TRBJ1-2; no reliable D call. V lost 0 bases and J lost 4, with 10 bases in between. CDR1 is SGHRS, CDR2 YFSETQ, per germline. This CDR3 region has 14 residues. The CDR3 bases are TGCGCCAGCAGCTTGGGTACGGGCTTCTATGGCTACACCTTC. It codes for CASSLGTGFYGYTF.

The chain couples TRBV28 to TRBJ2-7; unclear D gene. The CDR3 sequence is 13 residues long. CDR1 is MDHEN and CDR2 is SYDVKM in the germline V gene. V was shortened by 7 bases and J by 3 bases, with 13 bases between the two germline ends. CDR3 bases: TGTGCCAGCACCTCTAATCCCCTCTACGAGCAGTACTTC. Translation gives CASTSNPLYEQYF.

This clonotype appeared many times. The J gene is TRBJ1-1, the V gene TRBV27; D is ambiguous. The CDR3 runs to 16 residues. CDR1 and CDR2 (germline): MNHEY, SMNVEV (reference sequence). Trimming cost V 6 bases and J 2 bases, with 19 bases left between them. The CDR3 sequence is CASRLRAAGGNTEAFF. The CDR3 nucleotides read TGTGCCAGCAGGCTGAGGGCAGCAGGAGGTAACACTGAAGCTTTCTTT.